A selection of T cell receptor beta chains follows, all from one sample in a study of T cell changes during pregnancy in multiple sclerosis. Using immunoSEQ multiplex PCR, the repertoire was profiled, and TCRdb retains in-frame clones only, with some absent. The data show about 77,000 clones, about 92% seen once. The source was peripheral blood, collected after pregnancy. All receptors come from a female donor in good health, enrolled as a control in a pregnancy study. The CDR3 runs from the conserved cysteine through the conserved F or W. D genes are given only for firm matches. Not all rows give a size; the values are once, few, many and, for expanded clones, a class.

V gene: TRBV19
clone size: -
CDR3 length: 17
J gene: TRBJ1-2
D gene: -
CDR3 protein: CASSPYGVSNTNYGYTF
CDR3 DNA: TGTGCCAGTAGTCCCTACGGGGTATCGAATACAAACTATGGCTACACCTTC

V gene: TRBV19
clone size: -
CDR3 length: 13
J gene: TRBJ2-7
D gene: TRBD1
CDR3 protein: CASSRTGNHEQYF
CDR3 DNA: TGTGCCAGTAGTCGGACAGGGAATCACGAGCAGTACTTC

V gene: TRBV7-2
clone size: -
CDR3 length: 14
J gene: TRBJ2-3
D gene: -
CDR3 protein: CASSLVRGTDTQYF
CDR3 DNA: TGTGCCAGCAGCTTAGTTCGGGGAACAGATACGCAGTATTTT

V gene: TRBV7-7
clone size: -
CDR3 length: 16
J gene: TRBJ2-1
D gene: TRBD2
CDR3 protein: CASSLGPTSGSNEQFF
CDR3 DNA: TGTGCTAGCAGCTTAGGTCCGACTAGCGGTTCCAATGAGCAGTTCTTC

V gene: TRBV7-3
clone size: -
CDR3 length: 12
J gene: TRBJ2-2
D gene: -
CDR3 protein: CASARPPGELFF
CDR3 DNA: TGTGCCAGCGCCAGGCCCCCCGGGGAGCTGTTTTTT

V gene: TRBV27
clone size: -
CDR3 length: 18
J gene: TRBJ2-6
D gene: TRBD1
CDR3 protein: CASSPRTGGLSGANVLTF
CDR3 DNA: TGTGCCAGCAGTCCCCGGACAGGGGGCTTGTCTGGGGCCAACGTCCTGACTTTC

V gene: TRBV7-2
clone size: once
CDR3 length: 15
J gene: TRBJ2-7
D gene: -
CDR3 protein: CASTFAPAANYEQYF
CDR3 DNA: TGTGCCAGCACCTTCGCGCCCGCGGCCAACTACGAGCAGTACTTC

V gene: TRBV14
clone size: -
CDR3 length: 16
J gene: TRBJ2-3
D gene: -
CDR3 protein: CASSQNTGFGTDTQYF
CDR3 DNA: TGTGCCAGCAGCCAAAACACAGGGTTCGGCACAGATACGCAGTATTTT

V gene: TRBV25-1
clone size: -
CDR3 length: 14
J gene: TRBJ2-7
D gene: -
CDR3 protein: CASSETSYSYEQYF
CDR3 DNA: TGTGCCAGCAGTGAAACCAGTTACTCCTACGAGCAGTACTTC

V gene: TRBV19
clone size: once
CDR3 length: 18
J gene: TRBJ1-5
D gene: -
CDR3 protein: CASSIRGNLARSNQPQHF
CDR3 DNA: TGTGCCAGTAGTATAAGGGGGAATTTGGCCCGTAGCAATCAGCCCCAGCATTTT

V gene: TRBV11-2
clone size: -
CDR3 length: 15
J gene: TRBJ2-3
D gene: -
CDR3 protein: CASSGGGARTDTQYF
CDR3 DNA: TGTGCCAGCAGTGGAGGCGGGGCACGGACAGATACGCAGTATTTT

V gene: TRBV29-1
clone size: -
CDR3 length: 14
J gene: TRBJ2-7
D gene: TRBD2
CDR3 protein: CSVGPSGGPYEQYF
CDR3 DNA: TGCAGCGTTGGCCCATCGGGAGGGCCCTACGAGCAGTACTTC

V gene: TRBV29-1
clone size: -
CDR3 length: 15
J gene: TRBJ2-7
D gene: TRBD2
CDR3 protein: CSVEGEGLRSYEQYF
CDR3 DNA: TGCAGCGTTGAAGGGGAGGGCCTCCGATCCTACGAGCAGTACTTC

V gene: TRBV10-3
clone size: -
CDR3 length: 15
J gene: TRBJ2-7
D gene: -
CDR3 protein: CAISEITGAGYEQYF
CDR3 DNA: TGTGCCATCAGTGAGATTACAGGGGCGGGATACGAGCAGTACTTC

V gene: TRBV2
clone size: -
CDR3 length: 12
J gene: TRBJ2-7
D gene: -
CDR3 protein: CASSGGPYEQYF
CDR3 DNA: TGTGCCAGCTCTGGCGGGCCTTACGAGCAGTACTTC

V gene: TRBV15
clone size: once
CDR3 length: 14
J gene: TRBJ2-7
D gene: TRBD2
CDR3 protein: CATSRTGGTYEQYF
CDR3 DNA: TGTGCCACCAGCAGGACGGGAGGAACATACGAGCAGTACTTC

V gene: TRBV10-3
clone size: once
CDR3 length: 15
J gene: TRBJ2-1
D gene: TRBD2
CDR3 protein: CAISEVGGSQNEQFF
CDR3 DNA: TGTGCCATCAGTGAAGTGGGGGGGTCCCAGAATGAGCAGTTCTTC

V gene: TRBV28
clone size: -
CDR3 length: 15
J gene: TRBJ2-7
D gene: TRBD2
CDR3 protein: CASSSAGEGSYEQYF
CDR3 DNA: TGTGCCAGCAGTTCCGCGGGGGAAGGGTCCTACGAGCAGTACTTC

V gene: TRBV14
clone size: -
CDR3 length: 14
J gene: TRBJ2-1
D gene: TRBD1
CDR3 protein: CASSRISTGGGWFF
CDR3 DNA: TGTGCCAGCAGCCGAATATCGACAGGGGGGGGATGGTTCTTC

V gene: TRBV30
clone size: -
CDR3 length: 12
J gene: TRBJ2-4
D gene: -
CDR3 protein: CAWSRAKNIQYF
CDR3 DNA: TGTGCCTGGAGTCGAGCCAAAAACATTCAGTACTTC

V gene: TRBV19
clone size: -
CDR3 length: 14
J gene: TRBJ1-1
D gene: -
CDR3 protein: CASKALTTNTEAFF
CDR3 DNA: TGTGCCAGTAAGGCTTTAACTACGAACACTGAAGCTTTCTTT

V gene: TRBV9
clone size: -
CDR3 length: 18
J gene: TRBJ1-5
D gene: -
CDR3 protein: CASSVGQAAGVSNQPQHF
CDR3 DNA: TGTGCCAGCAGCGTAGGGCAGGCGGCAGGGGTTAGCAATCAGCCCCAGCATTTT

V gene: TRBV13
clone size: -
CDR3 length: 17
J gene: TRBJ2-3
D gene: TRBD2
CDR3 protein: CASSTSGGTHKADTQYF
CDR3 DNA: TGTGCCAGCAGCACTAGCGGGGGGACTCATAAAGCGGATACGCAGTATTTT

V gene: TRBV28
clone size: -
CDR3 length: 15
J gene: TRBJ1-4
D gene: -
CDR3 protein: CASRPRAAINEKLFF
CDR3 DNA: TGTGCCAGCAGGCCGCGGGCAGCCATTAATGAAAAACTGTTTTTT

V gene: TRBV23-1
clone size: -
CDR3 length: 12
J gene: TRBJ1-4
D gene: -
CDR3 protein: CASSIEGEKLFF
CDR3 DNA: TGCGCCAGCAGTATAGAGGGCGAAAAACTGTTTTTT

V gene: TRBV19
clone size: -
CDR3 length: 13
J gene: TRBJ1-1
D gene: TRBD1
CDR3 protein: CASRPGQPTEAFF
CDR3 DNA: TGTGCCAGTAGGCCGGGACAGCCCACTGAAGCTTTCTTT

V gene: TRBV2
clone size: -
CDR3 length: 12
J gene: TRBJ2-1
D gene: -
CDR3 protein: CASSGLFDEQFF
CDR3 DNA: TGTGCCAGCAGTGGACTTTTCGATGAGCAGTTCTTC

V gene: TRBV10-3
clone size: -
CDR3 length: 13
J gene: TRBJ2-3
D gene: TRBD2
CDR3 protein: CAIKAGEADTQYF
CDR3 DNA: TGTGCCATCAAAGCGGGAGAAGCAGATACGCAGTATTTT

V gene: TRBV9
clone size: -
CDR3 length: 15
J gene: TRBJ2-2
D gene: TRBD1
CDR3 protein: CASSGGTGNTGELFF
CDR3 DNA: TGTGCCAGCAGCGGAGGGACAGGAAACACCGGGGAGCTGTTTTTT

V gene: TRBV5-1
clone size: few
CDR3 length: 14
J gene: TRBJ2-7
D gene: -
CDR3 protein: CASSLELHIYEQYF
CDR3 DNA: TGCGCCAGCAGCTTGGAACTGCATATCTACGAGCAGTACTTC

V gene: TRBV30
clone size: once
CDR3 length: 15
J gene: TRBJ1-2
D gene: TRBD1
CDR3 protein: CAWRNPGQGEYGYTF
CDR3 DNA: TGTGCCTGGAGGAACCCAGGACAGGGAGAATATGGCTACACCTTC

V gene: TRBV7-8
clone size: -
CDR3 length: 15
J gene: TRBJ2-7
D gene: -
CDR3 protein: CASSTWDTFSYEQYF
CDR3 DNA: TGTGCCAGCAGCACCTGGGACACTTTTTCCTACGAGCAGTACTTC

V gene: TRBV19
clone size: -
CDR3 length: 15
J gene: TRBJ2-7
D gene: TRBD1
CDR3 protein: CASSEQTAGGHEQYF
CDR3 DNA: TGTGCCAGTAGTGAGCAGACGGCAGGGGGCCACGAGCAGTACTTC

V gene: TRBV15
clone size: -
CDR3 length: 14
J gene: TRBJ2-5
D gene: TRBD2
CDR3 protein: CATTQGLAEETQYF
CDR3 DNA: TGTGCCACCACCCAAGGACTAGCTGAAGAGACCCAGTACTTC

V gene: TRBV7-9
clone size: -
CDR3 length: 13
J gene: TRBJ2-1
D gene: -
CDR3 protein: CASSTGGSGEQFF
CDR3 DNA: TGTGCCAGCAGCACCGGAGGTTCGGGTGAGCAGTTCTTC

V gene: TRBV6-1
clone size: -
CDR3 length: 15
J gene: TRBJ2-7
D gene: -
CDR3 protein: CASSEWSLSSYEQYF
CDR3 DNA: TGTGCCAGCAGCGAATGGAGCCTTAGCTCCTACGAGCAGTACTTC

V gene: TRBV6-4
clone size: -
CDR3 length: 15
J gene: TRBJ2-3
D gene: TRBD2
CDR3 protein: CASSETSGGSDTQYF
CDR3 DNA: TGTGCCAGCAGTGAGACTAGCGGGGGTTCAGATACGCAGTATTTT

V gene: TRBV11-2
clone size: -
CDR3 length: 15
J gene: TRBJ2-1
D gene: -
CDR3 protein: CASSQGTSSYNEQFF
CDR3 DNA: TGTGCCAGCAGCCAAGGGACTTCCTCCTACAATGAGCAGTTCTTC

V gene: TRBV19
clone size: -
CDR3 length: 14
J gene: TRBJ2-7
D gene: -
CDR3 protein: CASSFSTLIGEQYF
CDR3 DNA: TGTGCCAGTAGTTTTTCCACCCTCATCGGCGAGCAGTACTTC

V gene: TRBV4-1
clone size: -
CDR3 length: 14
J gene: TRBJ2-5
D gene: -
CDR3 protein: CASSQVTGVETQYF
CDR3 DNA: TGCGCCAGCAGCCAAGTTACGGGAGTAGAGACCCAGTACTTC

V gene: TRBV27
clone size: -
CDR3 length: 15
J gene: TRBJ2-7
D gene: -
CDR3 protein: CASSPWGRPLDEQYF
CDR3 DNA: TGTGCCAGCAGTCCCTGGGGCAGACCGCTGGACGAGCAGTACTTC

V gene: TRBV2
clone size: -
CDR3 length: 15
J gene: TRBJ2-7
D gene: -
CDR3 protein: CASSASTANQGEQYF
CDR3 DNA: TGTGCCAGCAGTGCCTCGACCGCGAACCAGGGCGAGCAGTACTTC

V gene: TRBV6-5
clone size: -
CDR3 length: 13
J gene: TRBJ2-5
D gene: -
CDR3 protein: CATSGQLQETQYF
CDR3 DNA: TGTGCCACCTCCGGACAGCTCCAAGAGACCCAGTACTTC

V gene: TRBV5-1
clone size: once
CDR3 length: 15
J gene: TRBJ1-1
D gene: TRBD1
CDR3 protein: CASSFAGTGGREAFF
CDR3 DNA: TGCGCCAGCAGCTTTGCCGGGACAGGGGGCCGGGAAGCTTTCTTT

V gene: TRBV9
clone size: -
CDR3 length: 14
J gene: TRBJ2-7
D gene: -
CDR3 protein: CASSVGAPSYEQYF
CDR3 DNA: TGTGCCAGCAGCGTAGGAGCACCTTCCTACGAGCAGTACTTC

V gene: TRBV29-1
clone size: -
CDR3 length: 16
J gene: TRBJ2-1
D gene: TRBD2
CDR3 protein: CSVEVAGGGFRNEQFF
CDR3 DNA: TGCAGCGTTGAAGTAGCGGGAGGGGGGTTTAGGAATGAGCAGTTCTTC

V gene: TRBV28
clone size: -
CDR3 length: 17
J gene: TRBJ2-3
D gene: TRBD2
CDR3 protein: CASSLPGLAGRGDTQYF
CDR3 DNA: TGTGCCAGCAGTTTACCGGGACTAGCGGGAAGGGGAGATACGCAGTATTTT

V gene: TRBV30
clone size: -
CDR3 length: 13
J gene: TRBJ2-4
D gene: TRBD1
CDR3 protein: CAWMGTGQNIQYF
CDR3 DNA: TGTGCCTGGATGGGGACAGGCCAAAACATTCAGTACTTC

V gene: TRBV5-5
clone size: -
CDR3 length: 12
J gene: TRBJ2-2
D gene: -
CDR3 protein: CASSTDTGELFF
CDR3 DNA: TGTGCCAGCAGCACTGACACCGGGGAGCTGTTTTTT

V gene: TRBV28
clone size: -
CDR3 length: 18
J gene: TRBJ2-4
D gene: TRBD2
CDR3 protein: CASNPSPGTPRGENIQYF
CDR3 DNA: TGTGCCAGCAACCCCTCTCCCGGGACTCCCCGGGGGGAAAACATTCAGTACTTC

V gene: TRBV18
clone size: -
CDR3 length: 14
J gene: TRBJ1-1
D gene: -
CDR3 protein: CASSPVEGATEAFF
CDR3 DNA: TGTGCCAGCTCCCCAGTTGAGGGAGCCACTGAAGCTTTCTTT

V gene: TRBV7-9
clone size: once
CDR3 length: 18
J gene: TRBJ2-3
D gene: TRBD2
CDR3 protein: CASSTRLAGGPSTDTQYF
CDR3 DNA: TGTGCCAGCAGCACCCGGCTAGCGGGAGGCCCTAGCACAGATACGCAGTATTTT

V gene: TRBV11-2
clone size: -
CDR3 length: 16
J gene: TRBJ2-3
D gene: TRBD1
CDR3 protein: CASSRPTGTGTDTQYF
CDR3 DNA: TGTGCCAGCAGCCGACCGACAGGGACAGGCACAGATACGCAGTATTTT

V gene: TRBV4-2
clone size: -
CDR3 length: 16
J gene: TRBJ2-2
D gene: TRBD1
CDR3 protein: CASSQDQDRDTGELFF
CDR3 DNA: TGTGCCAGCAGCCAAGACCAGGACAGGGACACCGGGGAGCTGTTTTTT

V gene: TRBV11-3
clone size: -
CDR3 length: 14
J gene: TRBJ2-5
D gene: TRBD2
CDR3 protein: CASSLRLAAETQYF
CDR3 DNA: TGTGCCAGCAGCTTAAGACTAGCGGCAGAGACCCAGTACTTC

V gene: TRBV29-1
clone size: -
CDR3 length: 13
J gene: TRBJ1-2
D gene: TRBD1
CDR3 protein: CSVELGQGSGYTF
CDR3 DNA: TGCAGCGTTGAGTTGGGACAGGGGTCCGGCTACACCTTC

V gene: TRBV18
clone size: -
CDR3 length: 16
J gene: TRBJ2-2
D gene: TRBD1
CDR3 protein: CASSPPTGTNTGELFF
CDR3 DNA: TGTGCCAGCTCACCACCGACAGGGACGAACACCGGGGAGCTGTTTTTT

V gene: TRBV14
clone size: -
CDR3 length: 18
J gene: TRBJ2-6
D gene: TRBD1
CDR3 protein: CASSPFGTGLIGANVLTF
CDR3 DNA: TGTGCCAGCAGCCCCTTCGGGACAGGTCTAATAGGGGCCAACGTCCTGACTTTC